This TCR beta chain was sequenced in a study of CD8 T cells in Susac syndrome. Notes on the study in general: A relatively small number of individuals underwent TCR sequencing and HLA analysis.

This clonotype was detected only once. Its specificity is not known. Peripheral blood CD8+ and CD4+ T cells were profiled by TCR beta sequencing. The germline V gene encodes CDR1 SGHRS and CDR2 YFSETQ. The CDR3 has 12 residues. V dropped 0 bases and J dropped 14; count of bases not matched to a gene: 4. RNA was extracted with the RNeasy kit, and a quantity of about 0.45 to 1 ug was reverse transcribed using random hexamers. A multiplex approach, immunoSEQ multiplex PCR, amplified TCR beta CDR3 across 54 Vbeta and 13 Jbeta. TCRdb re-called the immunoSEQ multiplex PCR reads with MiXCR, one entry per CDR3 protein. The table records some 200,000 distinct CDR3 sequences, roughly 95% of them present only once.

V is TRBV5-1 and J is TRBJ2-1; 8 bases match TRBD1. Sequencing was performed on CD4+ T cells from PBMCs. This TCR derives from a human donor with multiple sclerosis. The CDR3 reads CASSLEAGQEFF. CDR3 in DNA: TGCGCCAGCAGCTTGGAGGCGGGACAGGAGTTCTTC.